The clone carrying this T cell receptor beta chain was seen once. Its matching antigen is unknown. Mismatch with germline at one junction end may stem from a read error. Germline V lookup: CDR1 SGHRS, CDR2 YFSETQ. The CDR3 contains 15 residues. This sample is part of a study of cytomegalovirus exposure and HLA in healthy donors. Study observations and caveats: The Asian-associated ancestry cluster reportedly had fewer N-insertions than the roughly 700-donor mean in a later analysis.

Vbeta (60) and Jbeta (13) primers were used in the PCR. Here immunoSEQ multiplex PCR was the method, and the copy in TCRdb shows in-frame clones only, minus some. There are about 220,000 clones in the sample; around 76% occur only once, and 5.4% lies in the top ten. This sequence joins TRBV5-1 and TRBJ1-4, with D perhaps matching TRBD1 (5 bases). The specimen was PBMCs. The sequence was collected from a woman aged 40 to 50 in good health and CMV-seropositive. The CDR3 DNA reads TGCGCCAGCAACTTGGGGGGGGGTGGAAATGAAAAACTGTTTTTT. Its protein is CASNLGGGGNEKLFF.